The 18 T cell receptor beta chains reported below all come from one sample, sequenced in a study of control samples from healthy donors and cancer patients. The assay was immunoSEQ multiplex PCR, and TCRdb's table has in-frame clones only and misses some. The sample holds some 120,000 clones; 75% to 95% are singletons and the top ten take 2% to 2.5%. Source material: blood. These TCRs come from a young man in good health.

The CDR3 sequence: CASSFGDTQYF. CDR3 nucleotides: TGTGCCAGCAGCTTCGGAGATACGCAGTATTTT. V is TRBV5-6 and J is TRBJ2-3; D ambiguous. The ends were cut back, 2 bases at V and 5 bases at J, with 3 bases in the middle. The CDR3 covers 11 residues. Germline V gene sequence: CDR1 SGHDT, CDR2 YYEEEE.

The chain is built from TRBV28 and TRBJ1-6; 9 bases align to TRBD1. J lost 9 bases, V lost 6 bases, and 6 bases had no gene match. The germline CDR1 and CDR2 sequences are MDHEN and SYDVKM. The CDR3 consists of 14 residues. The CDR3 DNA sequence: TGTGCCAGCAGCCTAACGGGACAGGGTTCACCCCTCCACTTT. This gives the protein CASSLTGQGSPLHF.

The genes are TRBV7-9 and TRBJ1-5; D may be TRBD1 (5 bases). The CDR3 loop spans 17 amino acids. Trimming removed 4 bases from V and 5 bases from J, with 21 bases in between. Germline-derived CDR1 and CDR2 are SEHNR and FQNEAQ (reference sequence). CDR3 nucleotides: TGTGCCAGCAGCTATGCGATGGGGGAGTCAAAAGATCAGCCCCAGCATTTT. Translation: CASSYAMGESKDQPQHF.

This clone was picked up one time. The rearrangement links TRBV12-2 to TRBJ2-1; the D segment call TRBD2 is taken from the table without a DNA check. TRBV12-2 counts as a pseudogene. The CDR3 sequence is 17 residues long. The CDR3 loop reads CASRLVGASGRVHEQFF. DNA for the CDR3: TGTGCAAGTCGCTTAGTGGGCGCCAGCGGGAGGGTCCATGAGCAGTTCTTC.

This chain uses TRBV10-3 with TRBJ2-7; tentatively, D is TRBD2 (5 bases). Germline CDR1 reads ENHRY; CDR2 reads SYGVKD. Between the trimmed V and J ends, which lost 8 bases and 2 bases, there was a span of 19 bases. The CDR3 spans 15 residues. The CDR3 loop reads CAIRFGPAEPYEQYV. The DNA for the CDR3 is TGTGCCATCCGATTTGGTCCAGCGGAACCCTACGAGCAGTACGTC.

The chain is built from TRBV21-1 and TRBJ2-7; the table's D call, TRBD2, was not checked against the DNA. TRBV21-1 is marked as a pseudogene. CDR3 length equals 19 residues. The CDR3 DNA is TGTGCCAGCAGCAAAGGTGGGCGGTTGAGCGGGAGAGGGTCCTACGAGCAGTACGTC. It encodes CASSKGGRLSGRGSYEQYV.

The chain uses TRBV29-1 and TRBJ1-1; TRBD1 aligns across 9 bases. CDR1 and CDR2 (germline): SQVTM, ANQGSEA. The J segment lost 4 bases and the V segment lost 6 bases, leaving 6 bases of the junction unmatched. This CDR3 region has 13 residues. As DNA, the CDR3 is TGCAGCGTACTCCCGACAGGGGGCACTGAAGCTTTCTTT. Its translation: CSVLPTGGTEAFF.

This chain connects TRBV19 to TRBJ2-4; the D is unclear. Germline assignment: CDR1 LNHDA and CDR2 SQIVND (reference sequence). The CDR3 totals 17 residues. V lost 1 base and J 1 base, leaving 14 bases between the germline ends. The CDR3 DNA sequence: TGTGCCAGTAGTATAGGCGACACCTTTGCGGCCAAAAACATTCAGTACTTC. This gives the protein CASSIGDTFAAKNIQYF. Complete variable domain (other parts from reference TRBV19 and TRBJ2-4): DGGITQSPKYLFRKEGQNVTLSCEQNLNHDAMYWYRQDPGQGLRLIYYSQIVNDFQKGDIAEGYSVSREKKESFPLTVTSAQKNPTAFYLCASSIGDTFAAKNIQYFGAGTRLSVL.

The chain has TRBV7-3 and TRBJ2-7; D perhaps matches TRBD2 (6 bases). Trimming removed 3 bases from V and 6 bases from J, with 12 bases in between. The CDR3 is 13 amino acids. Germline V lookup: CDR1 SGHTA, CDR2 FQGTGA. The CDR3 protein is CASSLSGGGEQYV. Here the CDR3 DNA reads TGTGCCAGCAGCTTGTCTGGGGGAGGCGAGCAGTACGTC.

DNA of the CDR3: TGTGCCAGCAGCAGACAAGGCGGGGTCACAGATACGCAGTATTTT. As protein: CASSRQGGVTDTQYF. This rearrangement joins TRBV3-1 (or the pseudogene TRBV3-2) to TRBJ2-3; a weak D match, TRBD2 (6 bases). CDR3 size: 15 residues. V gave up 5 bases and J gave up 2 bases, with 14 bases separating them. Per the germline V gene, CDR1 is LGHDT and CDR2 is YNNKEL (reference sequence).

The chain has TRBV7-9 and TRBJ1-5, with D unclear. Germline values: CDR1 SEHNR, CDR2 FQNEAQ (reference sequence). The CDR3 runs to 14 residues. V shed 3 bases and J shed 5 bases, with 11 bases lying between them. The CDR3 coding sequence is TGTGCCAGCAGCTTTTCCCGGGCAGATCAGCCCCAGCATTTT. Translation: CASSFSRADQPQHF.

This sequence joins TRBV7-8 and TRBJ2-5, with 12 bases fitting TRBD2. V lost 5 bases and J lost 2; bases outside the gene matches: 6. CDR3 length equals 16 residues. Germline V gene data show CDR1 as SGHVS and CDR2 as FQNEAQ. The DNA of the CDR3 is TGTGCCAGCAGCCGAGGACTAGCGGGGACACAAGAGACCCAGTACTTC. Translating it yields CASSRGLAGTQETQYF. Full variable domain (outside the CDR3, taken from reference TRBV7-8 and TRBJ2-5): GAGVSQSPRYKVAKRGQDVALRCDPISGHVSLFWYQQALGQGPEFLTYFQNEAQLDKSGLPSDRFFAERPEGSVSTLKIQRTQQEDSAVYLCASSRGLAGTQETQYFGPGTRLLVL.

This clone was seen a few times. CDR3 in DNA: TGTGCCACCAGTGATGGGGGGTCCCCTGGGAACACTGAAGCTTTCTTT. Translated: CATSDGGSPGNTEAFF. The chain uses TRBV24-1 and TRBJ1-1; a weak D match, TRBD1 (5 bases). Germline-derived CDR1 and CDR2 are KGHDR and SFDVKD. V was clipped by 3 bases and J by 1 base, with 14 bases between them. CDR3 length equals 16 residues.

The chain uses TRBV6-6 and TRBJ2-3; D is perhaps TRBD2 (6 bases). The V gene's germline CDR1 is MNHNY and CDR2 SVGAGI (reference sequence). CDR3 length equals 15 residues. V shed 2 bases and J shed 6 bases, with 15 bases lying between them. CDR3 DNA: TGTGCCAGCAGTTACCTCCGACTAGTGACCGATACGCAGTATTTT. As protein: CASSYLRLVTDTQYF.

This rearrangement joins TRBV10-3 to TRBJ1-5, with D perhaps matching TRBD1 (5 bases). Germline V lookup: CDR1 ENHRY, CDR2 SYGVKD. V shed 0 bases and J shed 4 bases, with 13 bases lying between them. The length of the CDR3 is 16 residues. The CDR3, as DNA: TGTGCCATCAGTGAGTCGGGACTGGATGGAAATCAGCCCCAGCATTTT. This encodes CAISESGLDGNQPQHF.

The chain combines TRBV9 with TRBJ1-5, with 8 positions matching TRBD1. J gave up 7 bases and V 1 base, and 4 bases lay outside the gene matches. Germline loops: CDR1 SGDLS, CDR2 YYNGEE. The length of the CDR3 is 14 residues. The CDR3: CASSVQGAGQPQHF. The CDR3 DNA reads as TGTGCCAGCAGCGTACAGGGGGCCGGGCAGCCCCAGCATTTT.

This rearrangement joins TRBV5-1 to TRBJ1-1; D gene ambiguous. The CDR3 is 14 residues long. V lost 0 bases and J 1 base, leaving 7 bases between the germline ends. Germline values: CDR1 SGHRS, CDR2 YFSETQ. This CDR3 is CASSLEPTNTEAFF. In nucleotides, the CDR3 is TGCGCCAGCAGCTTGGAACCGACGAACACTGAAGCTTTCTTT. The full variable domain, in which reference TRBV5-1 and TRBJ1-1 provide the parts outside the CDR3, is KAGVTQTPRYLIKTRGQQVTLSCSPISGHRSVSWYQQTPGQGLQFLFEYFSETQRNKGNFPGRFSGRQFSNSRSEMNVSTLELGDSALYLCASSLEPTNTEAFFGQGTRLTVV.

V is TRBV27 and J is TRBJ2-7; D might be TRBD1 (6 bases). The V gene lost 5 bases and the J gene lost 4 bases, with 12 bases spanning the gap. The CDR3 runs to 13 residues. Germline CDR1 and CDR2: MNHEY and SMNVEV (reference sequence). For the CDR3, the DNA is TGTGCCAGCAGTCCCCCGGGACAATACGAGCAGTACTTC. Protein sequence: CASSPPGQYEQYF.